Listed below are T cell receptor beta chains from one sample, sequenced in a study of blood T cells in healthy people across ages. Via MiXCR, TCRdb re-called the 5' RACE reads, giving one row per CDR3 protein. Found here are around 520,000 distinct CDR3 sequences, around 27% of them singletons; the top ten hold 3% to 4%. This same sample was also taken into another study, of T cells of mothers and their children.

The sequenced sample consisted of blood. These receptors came from a boy aged 2 to 10 in good health. CDR3s include the opening cysteine and the closing phenylalanine or tryptophan. D genes are given only for firm matches. A clone size is listed for some rows: how often the clone was seen (once, few, many), or a class if it is expanded.

>TRBJ2-2|NA|TRBV30|NA
TGTGCCTGGGAAAAGGGTCCGGCCGGGGAGCTGTTTTTT
CAWEKGPAGELFF
>TRBJ2-3|TRBD2|TRBV9|once
TGTGCCAGCAGCCCGTTAGCGGGACCAAGCACAGATACGCAGTATTTT
CASSPLAGPSTDTQYF
>TRBJ1-2|NA|TRBV2|NA
TGTGCCAGCAGCGAACAGGGATTTGGTGGCTACACCTTC
CASSEQGFGGYTF
>TRBJ1-2|NA|TRBV7-3|NA
TGTGCCAGCAGCTTAGGTCGATCGGATGGCTACACCTTC
CASSLGRSDGYTF
>TRBJ2-7|NA|TRBV6-2/TRBV6-3|few
TGTGCCAGCAGTTCGACCATCGACAGGTCCTACGAGCAGTACTTC
CASSSTIDRSYEQYF
>TRBJ2-7|NA|TRBV3-1|NA
TGTGCCAGCAGCCGACGGGACAAGACCTACGAGCAGTACTTC
CASSRRDKTYEQYF
>TRBJ2-7|TRBD2|TRBV3-1|few
TGTGCCAGCAGCCAAACCGGTAGCGGGTTCTCCTACGAGCAGTACTTC
CASSQTGSGFSYEQYF
>TRBJ1-1|NA|TRBV14|NA
TGTGCCAGCAGCCAAGAGGTTGCGAACACTGAAGCTTTCTTT
CASSQEVANTEAFF
>TRBJ1-4|NA|TRBV27|NA
TGTGCCAGCAGGGCAGGGGTGGCTAATGAAAAACTGTTTTTT
CASRAGVANEKLFF
>TRBJ1-2|NA|TRBV6-5|many
TGTGCCAGCAGCCCCGGGCCATATGGCTACACCTTC
CASSPGPYGYTF
>TRBJ2-5|NA|TRBV2|few
TGTGCCAGCAGTTGGGGGCTAGTTGGGGAGACCCAGTACTTC
CASSWGLVGETQYF
>TRBJ2-7|TRBD1|TRBV29-1|few
TGCAGCGCAAGGGGGCTTAGGTACGAGCAGTACTTC
CSARGLRYEQYF